The present T cell receptor (beta chain) was sequenced within a study of radiotherapy plus CTLA-4 blockade in lung cancer. As for the study in general: Across the patients, objective responses occurred in approximately 18%, and disease control in roughly 31%.

As to this clone: What it binds is unknown.

Study results and limitations: The authors reported that early blood T cell clone dynamics, with interferon-beta, best predicted response. Blood TCR clones of tumor origin expanded after radiotherapy plus ipilimumab.

The protocol was immunoSEQ multiplex PCR, while the TCRdb copy is restricted to in-frame clones and leaves out a portion. The top ten hold roughly a sixth of the sample, which has tens of thousands of clones, about 88% seen once. Patients in the study, people with chemo-refractory metastatic non-small-cell lung cancer, received focal radiation plus ipilimumab CTLA-4 blockade. The source was peripheral blood, collected from a patient treated with radiotherapy plus ipilimumab. The TCR sequence derives from a human donor with non-small cell lung cancer that progressed on radiotherapy plus ipilimumab.

CDR3 DNA sequence: TGCGCCAGCAGCTTGTGGGGGGGCTCCTACAATGAGCAGTTCTTC. Translating gives CASSLWGGSYNEQFF. The V and J genes are TRBV5-1 and TRBJ2-1; 7 bases agree with TRBD2. From germline, CDR1 is SGHRS and CDR2 YFSETQ. J was trimmed by 0 bases and V by 1 base; bases with no gene match: 1. The CDR3 loop spans 15 amino acids.